The rows below give T cell receptor beta chains drawn from one sample of a study of glioma-infiltrating T cells after dendritic cell vaccination. The assay was immunoSEQ multiplex PCR, and TCRdb's table has in-frame clones only and misses some. The profile shows about 63,000 clones, more than 70% of them singletons. This specimen consisted of blood, obtained after dendritic cell vaccination. These receptor sequences come from a human donor with glioblastoma. Both conserved end residues are part of each CDR3. D genes are given only for firm matches. Not all rows give a size; the values are once, few, many and, for expanded clones, a class.

V gene: TRBV4-3
D gene: TRBD1
clone size: NA
J gene: TRBJ2-5
CDR3 protein: CASSRTLGTGGLGETQYF
CDR3 DNA: TGCGCCAGCAGCCGAACCCTAGGGACAGGGGGGTTAGGGGAGACCCAGTACTTC

V gene: TRBV7-9
D gene: NA
clone size: NA
J gene: TRBJ2-3
CDR3 protein: CASSHTSTDTQYF
CDR3 DNA: TGTGCCAGCAGCCATACTAGCACAGATACGCAGTATTTT

V gene: TRBV4-1
D gene: NA
clone size: NA
J gene: TRBJ1-3
CDR3 protein: CASSQVRSRARDTIYF
CDR3 DNA: TGCGCCAGCAGCCAAGTCCGGAGTCGGGCGAGGGACACCATATATTTT

V gene: TRBV6-6
D gene: NA
clone size: NA
J gene: TRBJ1-5
CDR3 protein: CASRPPEGGNQPQHF
CDR3 DNA: TGTGCCAGCAGGCCCCCCGAGGGAGGCAATCAGCCCCAGCATTTT

V gene: TRBV5-1
D gene: TRBD2
clone size: NA
J gene: TRBJ2-2
CDR3 protein: CATRAGGANTGELFF
CDR3 DNA: TGCGCCACTAGAGCGGGGGGGGCGAACACCGGGGAGCTGTTTTTT

V gene: TRBV7-2
D gene: TRBD2
clone size: NA
J gene: TRBJ2-1
CDR3 protein: CASSLAPRLAGGFSSYNEQFF
CDR3 DNA: TGTGCCAGCAGCTTAGCTCCGCGACTAGCGGGGGGCTTTAGCTCCTACAATGAGCAGTTCTTC

V gene: TRBV27
D gene: NA
clone size: NA
J gene: TRBJ2-3
CDR3 protein: CASSRRYPSTDTQYF
CDR3 DNA: TGTGCCAGCAGTCGCAGGTACCCTAGCACAGATACGCAGTATTTT

V gene: TRBV27
D gene: TRBD1
clone size: NA
J gene: TRBJ1-4
CDR3 protein: CASSLSGTGVEKLFF
CDR3 DNA: TGTGCCAGCAGTTTATCCGGGACAGGGGTTGAAAAACTGTTTTTT

V gene: TRBV9
D gene: TRBD2
clone size: NA
J gene: TRBJ2-3
CDR3 protein: CASSVEGLTHDTQYF
CDR3 DNA: TGTGCCAGCAGCGTAGAGGGACTAACCCACGATACGCAGTATTTT

V gene: TRBV5-1
D gene: TRBD2
clone size: NA
J gene: TRBJ2-1
CDR3 protein: CASKLAGAGEQFF
CDR3 DNA: TGCGCCAGCAAGCTAGCGGGGGCCGGTGAGCAGTTCTTC

V gene: TRBV6-8
D gene: TRBD2
clone size: NA
J gene: TRBJ2-2
CDR3 protein: CASSQGRVAGTNTGELFF
CDR3 DNA: TGTGCCAGCAGTCAAGGGAGGGTAGCGGGGACGAACACCGGGGAGCTGTTTTTT

V gene: TRBV7-2
D gene: NA
clone size: once
J gene: TRBJ2-7
CDR3 protein: CASSPARLGIYEQYF
CDR3 DNA: TGTGCCAGCAGCCCAGCGAGACTAGGGATCTACGAGCAGTACTTC

V gene: TRBV4-3
D gene: NA
clone size: NA
J gene: TRBJ1-4
CDR3 protein: CASSPLEGGREKLFF
CDR3 DNA: TGCGCCAGCAGCCCCCTCGAGGGGGGGCGCGAAAAACTGTTTTTT

V gene: TRBV5-1
D gene: TRBD2
clone size: NA
J gene: TRBJ2-1
CDR3 protein: CASSREGDVIPNEQFF
CDR3 DNA: TGCGCCAGCAGCCGGGAGGGCGACGTTATCCCCAATGAGCAGTTCTTC

V gene: TRBV10-3
D gene: TRBD1
clone size: NA
J gene: TRBJ1-2
CDR3 protein: CAISPGTGGGYGYTF
CDR3 DNA: TGTGCCATCAGTCCCGGGACAGGGGGCGGCTATGGCTACACCTTC

V gene: TRBV4-2
D gene: NA
clone size: NA
J gene: TRBJ2-3
CDR3 protein: CASSLPADTDTQYF
CDR3 DNA: TGTGCCAGCAGCCTTCCAGCGGACACAGATACGCAGTATTTT

V gene: TRBV27
D gene: NA
clone size: NA
J gene: TRBJ1-2
CDR3 protein: CASSTLGGAAYGYTF
CDR3 DNA: TGTGCCAGCAGCACTCTAGGGGGTGCGGCCTATGGCTACACCTTC

V gene: TRBV6-1
D gene: NA
clone size: NA
J gene: TRBJ2-6
CDR3 protein: CASSEAAPGANVLTF
CDR3 DNA: TGTGCCAGCAGTGAGGCGGCCCCTGGGGCCAACGTCCTGACTTTC